A selection of T cell receptor beta chains follows, all from one sample in a study of T cell responses to AZD1222 COVID-19 vaccine. The assay was immunoSEQ multiplex PCR, and TCRdb's table has in-frame clones only and misses some. The sample yields approximately 94,000 clones, approximately 87% seen once. Source: peripheral blood, taken on day 0 of AZD1222 vaccination. The source of these receptors is an adult in good health. Each CDR3 is given with its conserved first and last residue. Each record gives: clone size, D gene, V gene, J gene, CDR3 protein, CDR3 DNA. A D gene is named only where the DNA matches it firmly. Only part of the rows carry a size: once, few, many, or a class if the clone is expanded.

size: -; D: -; V: TRBV19; J: TRBJ1-2; CDR3: CASRTAGGNYGYTF; DNA: TGTGCCAGTCGAACCGCCGGGGGTAACTATGGCTACACCTTC
size: -; D: TRBD1; V: TRBV5-1; J: TRBJ2-5; CDR3: CASRTRTGRQETQYF; DNA: TGCGCCAGCAGAACCCGGACAGGGCGCCAAGAGACCCAGTACTTC
size: -; D: -; V: TRBV3-1/TRBV3-2; J: TRBJ1-5; CDR3: CASSQGRGNQPQHF; DNA: TGTGCCAGCAGCCAGGGTCGGGGCAATCAGCCCCAGCATTTT
size: -; D: -; V: TRBV24-1; J: TRBJ2-1; CDR3: CATSLYNEQFF; DNA: TGTGCCACCAGTTTGTACAATGAGCAGTTCTTC
size: once; D: -; V: TRBV6-5; J: TRBJ2-7; CDR3: CASSEGLGIEQYF; DNA: TGTGCCAGCTCGGAGGGCCTTGGGATCGAGCAGTACTTC
size: -; D: TRBD2; V: TRBV11-2; J: TRBJ2-3; CDR3: CASSKGVSSGSSDTQYF; DNA: TGTGCCAGCAGCAAAGGGGTGTCTAGCGGGAGCTCAGATACGCAGTATTTT
size: -; D: -; V: TRBV6-5; J: TRBJ2-1; CDR3: CASRDTSNEQFF; DNA: TGTGCCAGCCGGGACACCTCCAATGAGCAGTTCTTC
size: -; D: -; V: TRBV6-5; J: TRBJ2-3; CDR3: CASKHTDTQYF; DNA: TGTGCCAGCAAGCACACAGATACGCAGTATTTT
size: -; D: TRBD1; V: TRBV27; J: TRBJ2-1; CDR3: CASSSGTGENGEQFF; DNA: TGTGCCAGCAGCTCCGGGACAGGCGAAAACGGTGAGCAGTTCTTC
size: -; D: -; V: TRBV9; J: TRBJ2-5; CDR3: CASSVDGAGGIETQYF; DNA: TGTGCCAGCAGCGTAGATGGGGCGGGTGGGATCGAGACCCAGTACTTC
size: -; D: TRBD1; V: TRBV7-9; J: TRBJ2-7; CDR3: CASSSPGQTYEQYF; DNA: TGTGCCAGCAGCTCCCCGGGACAGACGTACGAGCAGTACTTC
size: -; D: -; V: TRBV6-4; J: TRBJ1-4; CDR3: CASSGFSKGSGSEKLFF; DNA: TGTGCCAGCAGTGGTTTTTCCAAGGGCAGCGGCTCTGAAAAACTGTTTTTT
size: -; D: TRBD1; V: TRBV7-9; J: TRBJ1-4; CDR3: CASSLTGTGEKLFF; DNA: TGTGCCAGCAGCTTGACCGGGACAGGTGAAAAACTGTTTTTT
size: -; D: -; V: TRBV7-9; J: TRBJ2-7; CDR3: CASSNRVHEQYF; DNA: TGTGCCAGCAGCAACAGGGTCCACGAGCAGTACTTC
size: -; D: -; V: TRBV21-1; J: TRBJ2-7; CDR3: CASSKGGHEQYF; DNA: TGTGCCAGCAGCAAAGGGGGGCACGAGCAGTACTTC
size: -; D: TRBD1; V: TRBV29-1; J: TRBJ1-4; CDR3: CSARDSNEKLFF; DNA: TGCAGCGCCCGGGACAGTAATGAAAAACTGTTTTTT
size: -; D: -; V: TRBV10-2; J: TRBJ2-3; CDR3: CASSDIGVRSADTQYF; DNA: TGCGCCAGCAGTGATATCGGGGTACGTTCCGCAGATACGCAGTATTTT
size: -; D: TRBD1; V: TRBV18; J: TRBJ1-1; CDR3: CASSPRSGQLNTEAFF; DNA: TGTGCCAGCTCACCTCGTTCGGGACAGTTGAACACTGAAGCTTTCTTT
size: medium-sized; D: -; V: TRBV18; J: TRBJ1-2; CDR3: CASSPSSYTTPYGYTF; DNA: TGTGCCAGCTCACCGTCTAGCTATACGACACCATATGGCTACACCTTC
size: -; D: -; V: TRBV5-1; J: TRBJ1-2; CDR3: CASSLPAPDGYTF; DNA: TGCGCCAGCAGCTTGCCGGCACCCGATGGCTACACCTTC
size: -; D: TRBD1; V: TRBV7-8; J: TRBJ1-2; CDR3: CASRSDGRGQVGYTF; DNA: TGTGCCAGCAGGTCGGATGGCAGGGGGCAGGTTGGCTACACCTTC
size: -; D: -; V: TRBV5-1; J: TRBJ2-5; CDR3: CASSLDGYQETQYF; DNA: TGCGCCAGCAGCTTGGATGGGTACCAAGAGACCCAGTACTTC
size: -; D: -; V: TRBV29-1; J: TRBJ1-1; CDR3: CSVDPLRDTGGGNTEAFF; DNA: TGCAGCGTTGACCCTCTCAGGGATACCGGAGGGGGAAACACTGAAGCTTTCTTT
size: few; D: TRBD2; V: TRBV9; J: TRBJ2-7; CDR3: CASSPGLAGIYEQYF; DNA: TGTGCCAGCAGCCCGGGACTAGCGGGAATCTACGAGCAGTACTTC
size: -; D: -; V: TRBV5-1; J: TRBJ2-3; CDR3: CASSWGAITDTQYF; DNA: TGCGCCAGCAGCTGGGGGGCTATCACAGATACGCAGTATTTT
size: -; D: -; V: TRBV11-2; J: TRBJ1-2; CDR3: CASSRLTGPDLIYGYTF; DNA: TGTGCCAGCAGCCGACTGACAGGACCGGATCTAATTTATGGCTACACCTTC
size: -; D: -; V: TRBV30; J: TRBJ1-6; CDR3: CAWIGQLNSPLHF; DNA: TGTGCCTGGATCGGACAGCTTAATTCACCCCTCCACTTT
size: -; D: -; V: TRBV3-1/TRBV3-2; J: TRBJ2-7; CDR3: CASRQGRVYEQYF; DNA: TGTGCCAGCAGGCAGGGGCGCGTTTACGAGCAGTACTTC
size: once; D: -; V: TRBV18; J: TRBJ2-5; CDR3: CASSPGDNQETQYF; DNA: TGTGCCAGCTCACCAGGTGACAACCAAGAGACCCAGTACTTC
size: few; D: -; V: TRBV7-9; J: TRBJ1-1; CDR3: CASTPPGETEAFF; DNA: TGTGCCAGCACCCCTCCGGGGGAAACTGAAGCTTTCTTT
size: -; D: -; V: TRBV29-1; J: TRBJ2-2; CDR3: CSAPGPNTGELFF; DNA: TGCAGCGCCCCGGGACCAAACACCGGGGAGCTGTTTTTT
size: -; D: TRBD2; V: TRBV18; J: TRBJ2-5; CDR3: CASSPAIAGTSKTQYF; DNA: TGTGCCAGCTCACCAGCTATAGCGGGGACCTCCAAGACCCAGTACTTC
size: -; D: -; V: TRBV5-1; J: TRBJ2-1; CDR3: CASFLTGTENNEQFF; DNA: TGCGCCAGCTTCTTAACCGGGACGGAGAACAATGAGCAGTTCTTC
size: -; D: -; V: TRBV14; J: TRBJ2-5; CDR3: CASSKGVWGETQYF; DNA: TGTGCCAGCAGCAAAGGCGTATGGGGGGAGACCCAGTACTTC
size: few; D: -; V: TRBV27; J: TRBJ2-1; CDR3: CASRLTTDPNEQFF; DNA: TGTGCCAGCAGACTCACGACAGACCCTAATGAGCAGTTCTTC
size: -; D: -; V: TRBV18; J: TRBJ1-3; CDR3: CASDALGGGSGNTIYF; DNA: TGTGCCAGCGACGCCCTGGGGGGGGGCTCTGGAAACACCATATATTTT
size: -; D: -; V: TRBV7-2; J: TRBJ2-7; CDR3: CASSLNEGEQYF; DNA: TGTGCCAGCAGCTTAAATGAAGGCGAGCAGTACTTC
size: -; D: -; V: TRBV11-2; J: TRBJ2-7; CDR3: CASLREQYF; DNA: TGTGCCAGCCTTAGGGAGCAGTACTTC
size: -; D: -; V: TRBV2; J: TRBJ1-1; CDR3: CASTGYRTEAFF; DNA: TGTGCCAGCACAGGGTATAGGACTGAAGCTTTCTTT
size: -; D: -; V: TRBV12-3/TRBV12-4; J: TRBJ1-6; CDR3: CASNRGWDSPLHF; DNA: TGTGCCAGCAACCGCGGGTGGGATTCACCCCTCCACTTT
size: -; D: -; V: TRBV27; J: TRBJ2-7; CDR3: CASSFRRPQDYEQYF; DNA: TGTGCCAGCAGTTTTCGCCGGCCGCAGGACTACGAGCAGTACTTC
size: -; D: -; V: TRBV5-8; J: TRBJ1-2; CDR3: CASSRDYGYTF; DNA: TGTGCCAGCAGCAGAGATTATGGCTACACCTTC
size: -; D: -; V: TRBV29-1; J: TRBJ1-3; CDR3: CSVQLALGNTIYF; DNA: TGCAGCGTACAGTTGGCTCTTGGAAACACCATATATTTT
size: -; D: -; V: TRBV10-3; J: TRBJ2-1; CDR3: CAISEESWSSYNEQFF; DNA: TGTGCCATCAGCGAGGAGAGCTGGAGCTCCTACAATGAGCAGTTCTTC
size: few; D: -; V: TRBV3-1/TRBV3-2; J: TRBJ2-7; CDR3: CASSPFGLYEQYF; DNA: TGTGCCAGCAGCCCGTTCGGCCTCTACGAGCAGTACTTC